The rows below give T cell receptor beta chains drawn from one sample of a study of blood T cell repertoires in COVID-19. The method was immunoSEQ multiplex PCR; TCRdb's version includes in-frame clones alone and lacks a portion of them. The data show approximately 140,000 clones, 88% seen once. Source material: peripheral blood. Receptors originate from a human donor in a cohort sampled during active COVID-19. CDR3s leave out the opening cysteine and the closing phenylalanine or tryptophan.

TRBJ2-1,TRBV6-1,ASSEEGRGLSYNEQF
TRBJ2-1,TRBV7-9,ASSPLAGSKGEQF
TRBJ2-1,TRBV18,ASSPQTGGVYNEQF
TRBJ2-1,TRBV18,ASSPPGLQLVYNEQF
TRBJ1-2,TRBV4-3,ASSQDWAPNYGYT
TRBJ2-2,TRBV30,AWSGGSVSAGELF
TRBJ2-7,TRBV6-6,ASSSQAYEQY
TRBJ2-7,TRBV5-4,ASSLGSGATYEQY
TRBJ2-3,TRBV4-1,ASSRTSYPSTDTQY
TRBJ1-2,TRBV19,ASSPITGDGYT
TRBJ2-2,TRBV24-1,ATSDHGKADTGELF
TRBJ2-1,TRBV7-8,ASSSLLAEYNEQF
TRBJ2-7,TRBV11-2,ASSLDGQFYEQY
TRBJ2-1,TRBV10-1,ASSTGTGPTNEQF
TRBJ2-2,TRBV7-2,ASSLAPPQGVNTGELF
TRBJ2-1,TRBV10-3,ASGLQSNEQF
TRBJ2-1,TRBV15,ATSRDLSYNEQF
TRBJ2-3,TRBV6-2/TRBV6-3,ASSTLSRPDTQY
TRBJ2-5,TRBV29-1,SVSPEETQY
TRBJ2-5,TRBV7-2,ASSFQATGETQY
TRBJ2-7,TRBV12-3/TRBV12-4,ASRDQAYEQY
TRBJ1-6,TRBV6-6,ASSYAGRNSPLH
TRBJ2-7,TRBV19,ASSLSGVGSIEQY
TRBJ1-3,TRBV6-6,ASNKEGLGNTIY
TRBJ1-1,TRBV10-1,ASTGRPNTEAF
TRBJ2-3,TRBV3-1/TRBV3-2,ASSQDSRTRTNTQY
TRBJ2-1,TRBV15,ATRPLAGGYNEQF
TRBJ1-2,TRBV29-1,SVEAVDYGYT
TRBJ2-1,TRBV9,ASSVEDSSYNEQF
TRBJ2-3,TRBV27,ASSLFGGRDTQY
TRBJ1-2,TRBV28,ASSSTTGVESYT
TRBJ1-2,TRBV19,ASSVSVAGGFGYT
TRBJ2-3,TRBV2,ASREYSTDTQY
TRBJ2-7,TRBV7-8,ASSPGQVENEQY
TRBJ1-5,TRBV6-6,ASSYLDRRDQPQH
TRBJ2-2,TRBV5-4,ASTPGTGELF
TRBJ1-6,TRBV11-2,ASSSKGTGRNSPLH
TRBJ2-6,TRBV6-2/TRBV6-3,ASSYFIGGPLT
TRBJ2-2,TRBV7-2,ASSQLLASKNTGELF
TRBJ1-2,TRBV5-1,ASSLGGSSYGYT
TRBJ2-3,TRBV19,ASTLGRATDTQY
TRBJ2-1,TRBV7-2,ASSLAARETDEQF
TRBJ2-3,TRBV7-2,ASSSGTSGGTDTQY
TRBJ1-1,TRBV6-5,ASSPGQTNTEAF
TRBJ2-1,TRBV24-1,ATSVPGLAGYNEQF
TRBJ2-7,TRBV11-2,ASSRTSGGLYEQY
TRBJ1-2,TRBV6-5,ASREAYRGYGYT
TRBJ1-1,TRBV7-3,ASSINRGANTEAF
TRBJ1-5,TRBV6-2/TRBV6-3,ASSYASGRNQPQH
TRBJ2-7,TRBV5-1,ASSLSPGQIENEQY
TRBJ2-1,TRBV3-1/TRBV3-2,ASSQDPGTSGNRYNEQF
TRBJ2-3,TRBV7-2,ASSPGDGRADTQY
TRBJ1-2,TRBV24-1,ATSDSRRGALTNYGYT
TRBJ1-6,TRBV7-9,ASSLGTGRKSPLH
TRBJ2-7,TRBV5-1,ASSFPGLVNEQY